Presented here are 23 T cell receptor beta chains from one specimen sequenced in a study of T cells after yellow fever vaccination. TCRdb ran MiXCR on the 5' RACE reads and lists one entry per CDR3 protein. The data contain about 25,000 distinct CDR3 sequences, 3.4% of them singletons. Sequenced material: PBMCs, either bulk or a sorted T-cell subset (CD4+, CD8+, memory, or dextramer-sorted; not recorded which), taken about 41 days after the first yellow fever vaccination. These receptors originate from a young man who received the YFV17D yellow fever vaccine.

At least ten counts were recorded for this clonotype. The chain combines TRBV2 with TRBJ2-3; tentatively, D is TRBD2 (6 bases). Trimming removed 8 bases at V and 5 bases at J, with 14 bases between. Looked up from germline, CDR1 is SNHLY and CDR2 is FYNNEI. The CDR3 is 13 residues long. CDR3 sequence: CASARREEDTQYF. The CDR3 DNA is TGTGCCAGCGCGCGGAGGGAGGAAGATACGCAGTATTTT. Full variable domain (outside the CDR3, taken from reference TRBV2 and TRBJ2-3): EPEVTQTPSHQVTQMGQEVILRCVPISNHLYFYWYRQILGQKVEFLVSFYNNEISEKSEIFDDQFSVERPDGSNFTLKIRSTKLEDSAMYFCASARREEDTQYFGPGTRLTVL.

The sample holds many counts of this clonotype. The V gene is TRBV4-2, the J gene TRBJ2-4; D unclear. This CDR3 has 16 residues. Trimming pared 3 bases from V and 2 bases from J, leaving 14 bases between. Germline CDR1 and CDR2: LGHNA and YNFKEQ. The DNA for the CDR3 is TGTGCCAGCAGCCAGTCTCGAGTGGGGTCCAAAAACATTCAGTACTTC. This sequence encodes CASSQSRVGSKNIQYF.

This clonotype was observed at least ten times. V usage is TRBV6-1 and J usage is TRBJ1-2; the D gene is possibly TRBD1 (6 bases). Germline V gene lookup returns CDR1 MNHNS and CDR2 SASEGT. Trimming took off 3 bases at V and 6 bases at J, with 8 bases between the two ends. The CDR3 length is 12 residues. CDR3 DNA sequence: TGTGCCAGCAGTGATCAGGGGAATGGCTACACCTTC. Amino acid sequence: CASSDQGNGYTF.

This clonotype was picked up many times. V usage is TRBV7-2 and J usage is TRBJ1-5; D gene unclear. CDR3 length: 13 amino acids. V was shortened by 6 bases and J by 5 bases, with 11 bases between the two germline ends. Germline-derived CDR1 and CDR2 are SGHTA and FQGNSA. The CDR3 nucleotides read TGTGCCAGCAGTTACTACGGGGATCAGCCCCAGCATTTT. This sequence encodes CASSYYGDQPQHF.

The sample holds many counts of this clonotype. The chain is built from TRBV24-1 and TRBJ1-1; D is possibly TRBD1 (6 bases). The germline gives CDR1 KGHDR, CDR2 SFDVKD. CDR3 length equals 15 residues. Trimming left V 6 bases short and J 3 bases short, with 16 bases between. The CDR3 sequence is CATSPSRGWDTEAFF. CDR3 bases: TGTGCCACCAGTCCGAGCAGGGGTTGGGACACTGAAGCTTTCTTT.

The table lists this clonotype with many counts. The chain recombines TRBV5-1 with TRBJ2-6; TRBD1 or TRBD2 may be the D gene (5 bases each). CDR3 length equals 19 residues. V lost 2 bases and J 2 bases, leaving 20 bases between the germline ends. CDR1 and CDR2 from the germline V gene are SGHRS and YFSETQ. CDR3: CASSLVVVGDLPGANVLTF. In nucleotides, the CDR3 is TGCGCCAGCAGCTTAGTAGTCGTAGGGGACCTCCCTGGGGCCAACGTCCTGACTTTC. Based on the CDR3 plus reference TRBV5-1 and TRBJ2-6, the full variable domain is KAGVTQTPRYLIKTRGQQVTLSCSPISGHRSVSWYQQTPGQGLQFLFEYFSETQRNKGNFPGRFSGRQFSNSRSEMNVSTLELGDSALYLCASSLVVVGDLPGANVLTFGAGSRLTVL.

This clonotype was counted ten times or more. This chain connects TRBV4-3 to TRBJ2-7; a weak D match, TRBD1 (6 bases). The V gene's germline CDR1 is LGHNA and CDR2 YSLEER. This CDR3 comprises 18 residues. The ends were cut back, 0 bases at V and 0 bases at J, with 18 bases in the middle. Written as DNA, the CDR3 is TGCGCCAGCAGCCAAGAAGGGGGTGTGTCAGACCTCTCCTACGAGCAGTACTTC. Translating gives CASSQEGGVSDLSYEQYF.

This clonotype was counted many times. The chain joins TRBV3-1 to TRBJ2-7; tentatively, D is TRBD2 (5 bases). The CDR3 spans 15 residues. V lost 5 bases and J 5 bases, leaving 19 bases between the germline ends. Germline-derived CDR1 and CDR2 are LGHDT and YNNKEL (reference sequence). CDR3 loop: CASSVRTSSRHEQYF. DNA of the CDR3: TGTGCCAGCAGCGTTCGGACTTCGAGCCGGCACGAGCAGTACTTC.

This clonotype has ten or more counts. The rearrangement joins TRBV7-2 to TRBJ1-1; the D gene is possibly TRBD1 (5 bases). Trimming shortened V by 2 bases and J by 2 bases, and 9 bases separated the two germline ends. The CDR3 is 14 amino acids. Germline lookup yields CDR1 SGHTA and CDR2 FQGNSA. The CDR3 loop is CASSLQGLNTEAFF. CDR3 nucleotide sequence: TGTGCCAGCAGCTTACAGGGACTTAACACTGAAGCTTTCTTT. The full variable domain, its missing parts supplied by reference TRBV7-2 and TRBJ1-1, is GAGVSQSPSNKVTEKGKDVELRCDPISGHTALYWYRQSLGQGLEFLIYFQGNSAPDKSGLPSDRFSAERTGGSVSTLTIQRTQQEDSAVYLCASSLQGLNTEAFFGQGTRLTVV.

The table lists this clonotype with many counts. CDR3 amino acids: CASSSPLSNTGELFF. CDR3 DNA sequence: TGTGCCAGCAGTTCGCCACTATCGAACACCGGGGAGCTGTTTTTT. The chain links TRBV27 to TRBJ2-2, with no clear D. V dropped 4 bases and J dropped 0 bases, with 9 bases sitting between them. Per the germline V gene, CDR1 is MNHEY and CDR2 is SMNVEV (reference sequence). The CDR3 length is 15 residues.

This clonotype was counted at least ten times. The V and J genes are TRBV12-3 or TRBV12-4 and TRBJ1-6; a possible D gene is TRBD1 (5 bases). V gave up 10 bases and J gave up 7 bases, with 20 bases separating them. The CDR3 runs to 15 residues. CDR3 DNA sequence: TGTGCCACCACCTTGGGGGGTAGTATGAATTCACCCCTCCACTTT. It encodes CATTLGGSMNSPLHF.

This clonotype was found many times. This chain connects TRBV12-3 or TRBV12-4 to TRBJ2-2, with D unclear. The V end was cut by 6 bases, the J end by 7 bases, with 9 bases between. The length of the CDR3 is 12 residues. CDR3 coding DNA: TGTGCCAGCAGAAAGGTCGGCGGGGAGCTGTTTTTT. This sequence encodes CASRKVGGELFF.

This clonotype showed up many times. The chain employs TRBV24-1 and TRBJ2-3; possibly TRBD1 or TRBD2 for D (5 bases each). Germline assignment: CDR1 KGHDR and CDR2 SFDVKD. The CDR3 sequence is 16 residues long. Trimming took 2 bases from V and 6 from J, leaving 17 bases between them. The CDR3 reads CATSDYVGVSGDTQYF. The CDR3 region has the DNA TGTGCCACCAGTGATTACGTGGGGGTGAGTGGGGATACGCAGTATTTT.

This clonotype has at least ten counts. V usage is TRBV5-4 and J usage is TRBJ2-3, with D possibly called TRBD1 or TRBD2 (5 bases each). The CDR3 has 16 residues. The V gene's germline CDR1 is SGHNT and CDR2 YYREEE (reference sequence). V was shortened by 4 bases and J by 2 bases, with 17 bases between the two germline ends. The DNA for the CDR3 is TGTGCCAGCAGCACTGGGGGTAGGCTAATCACAGATACGCAGTATTTT. This codes for CASSTGGRLITDTQYF.

The table lists this clonotype with many counts. The chain is built from TRBV6-5 and TRBJ1-1, with TRBD1 as a possible D gene (5 bases). The CDR3 is 15 residues long. Looked up from germline, CDR1 is MNHEY and CDR2 is SVGAGI. Trimming left V 6 bases short and J 2 bases short, with 16 bases between. CDR3 in amino acids: CASSYRSQGNTEAFF. CDR3 bases: TGTGCCAGCAGCTATCGGAGTCAGGGTAACACTGAAGCTTTCTTT.

The table lists this clonotype with many counts. V usage is TRBV9 and J usage is TRBJ2-2; D is unclear. Germline lookup yields CDR1 SGDLS and CDR2 YYNGEE. CDR3 length: 12 residues. V lost 4 bases, J lost 3 bases, and 4 bases lay in between. DNA of the CDR3: TGTGCCAGCAGCAGGTACACCGGGGAGCTGTTTTTT. Translating it yields CASSRYTGELFF.

This clonotype was seen many times. The chain uses TRBV5-4 and TRBJ2-3, with D possibly matching TRBD2 (6 bases). Between the trimmed V and J ends, which lost 10 bases and 1 base, there was a span of 13 bases. The CDR3 totals 13 residues. The germline V gene has CDR1 SGHNT and CDR2 YYREEE (reference sequence). CDR3 sequence reads: CAGKPGGTDTQYF. The DNA for the CDR3 is TGTGCCGGAAAGCCGGGGGGCACAGATACGCAGTATTTT.

This clonotype was seen many times. V is TRBV14 and J is TRBJ2-5, with 12 bases aligning to TRBD2. The CDR3 loop spans 16 amino acids. The germline CDR1 and CDR2 sequences are SGHDN and FVKESK. The J segment lost 2 bases and the V segment lost 4 bases, leaving 5 bases of the junction unmatched. CDR3 nucleotides: TGTGCCAGCAGCCTTTCGACTAGCGGGGGTCAAGAGACCCAGTACTTC. It is translated as CASSLSTSGGQETQYF.

This clonotype was seen ten or more times. The CDR3 nucleotides read TGTGCCAGCAGCCTGACAGGGCCCTATGGCTACACCTTC. Amino acid sequence: CASSLTGPYGYTF. This chain links TRBV5-4 with TRBJ1-2, with TRBD1 matching 7 bases. The germline gives CDR1 SGHNT, CDR2 YYREEE (reference sequence). V lost 4 bases, J lost 4 bases, and 4 bases stayed unmatched. This CDR3 spans 13 amino acids.

As concerns this clonotype: This clone may be a read error of a much larger clone one base away. The chain combines TRBV7-3 with TRBJ1-1; D not resolved. This CDR3 comprises 12 residues. Trimming removed 7 bases at V and 6 bases at J, with 12 bases between. The germline CDR1 and CDR2 sequences are SGHTA and FQGTGA. The CDR3 loop reads CASKARYSEAFF. The CDR3 DNA follows: TGTGCCAGCAAAGCTCGGTACTCTGAAGCTTTCTTT.

The sample holds many counts of this clonotype. This chain joins TRBV29-1 and TRBJ2-5; D perhaps matches TRBD1 (7 bases). V lost 0 bases and J 5 bases, leaving 13 bases between the germline ends. This CDR3 spans 14 amino acids. Germline V lookup: CDR1 SQVTM, CDR2 ANQGSEA. CDR3: CSVEDPPGGETQYF. DNA of the CDR3: TGCAGCGTTGAAGATCCCCCAGGGGGGGAGACCCAGTACTTC.

Ten or more counts support this clonotype. The rearrangement links TRBV6-5 to TRBJ1-1; a weak D match, TRBD1 (6 bases). The ends were cut back, 0 bases at V and 2 bases at J, with 13 bases in the middle. The germline V gene encodes CDR1 MNHEY and CDR2 SVGAGI. The CDR3 length is 16 residues. The CDR3 protein is CASSYSPNRVNTEAFF. The CDR3 DNA follows: TGTGCCAGCAGTTACTCCCCGAACAGGGTCAACACTGAAGCTTTCTTT.

Ten or more counts support this clonotype. The chain is built from TRBV10-3 and TRBJ2-3; perhaps TRBD1 as D (5 bases). CDR3 size: 14 residues. Between the trimmed V and J ends, which lost 5 bases and 0 bases, there was a span of 9 bases. Germline values: CDR1 ENHRY, CDR2 SYGVKD. Here the CDR3 reads CAISRGSSTDTQYF. The CDR3 DNA follows: TGTGCCATCAGTAGGGGTTCTAGCACAGATACGCAGTATTTT.